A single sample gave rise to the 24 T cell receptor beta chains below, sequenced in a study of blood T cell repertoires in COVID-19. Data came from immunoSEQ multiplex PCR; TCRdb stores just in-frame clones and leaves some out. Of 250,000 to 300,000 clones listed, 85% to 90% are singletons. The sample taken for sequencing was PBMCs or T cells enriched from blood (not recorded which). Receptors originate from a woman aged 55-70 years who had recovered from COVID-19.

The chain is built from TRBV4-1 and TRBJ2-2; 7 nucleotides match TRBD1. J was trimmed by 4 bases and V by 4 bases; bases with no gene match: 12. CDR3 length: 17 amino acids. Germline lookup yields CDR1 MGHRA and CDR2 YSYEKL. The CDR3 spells CASSPGRQGGGTGELFF. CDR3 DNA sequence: TGCGCCAGCAGCCCCGGTCGACAGGGTGGGGGCACCGGGGAGCTGTTTTTT.

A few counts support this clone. The CDR3: CASMAGGPSQGTGELFF. CDR3 nucleotide sequence: TGTGCCAGCATGGCGGGAGGCCCTTCCCAGGGCACCGGGGAGCTGTTTTTT. This chain links TRBV2 with TRBJ2-2, with 8 bases lining up with TRBD2. The ends lost 7 bases at V and 4 bases at J; junction bases unmatched: 14. This CDR3 has 17 amino acids. CDR1 SNHLY and CDR2 FYNNEI come from the germline V gene. The whole variable domain, filled in from reference TRBV2 and TRBJ2-2, reads EPEVTQTPSHQVTQMGQEVILRCVPISNHLYFYWYRQILGQKVEFLVSFYNNEISEKSEIFDDQFSVERPDGSNFTLKIRSTKLEDSAMYFCASMAGGPSQGTGELFFGEGSRLTVL.

The CDR3 nucleotides are TGTGCCAGCAGTTACCCCCAGGGCTATGGCTACACCTTC. Its translation is CASSYPQGYGYTF. The rearrangement uses TRBV6-5 and TRBJ1-2, with D possibly matching TRBD1 (5 bases). The CDR3 runs 13 residues. V was trimmed by 2 bases and J by 4 bases, leaving 8 bases between them. Germline lookup yields CDR1 MNHEY and CDR2 SVGAGI.

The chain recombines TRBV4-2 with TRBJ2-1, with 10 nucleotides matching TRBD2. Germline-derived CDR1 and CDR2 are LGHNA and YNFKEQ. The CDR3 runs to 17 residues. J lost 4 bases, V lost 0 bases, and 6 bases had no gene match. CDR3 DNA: TGTGCCAGCAGCCAAGAAGGTGGGACTAGCGCGTACAATGAGCAGTTCTTC. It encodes CASSQEGGTSAYNEQFF.

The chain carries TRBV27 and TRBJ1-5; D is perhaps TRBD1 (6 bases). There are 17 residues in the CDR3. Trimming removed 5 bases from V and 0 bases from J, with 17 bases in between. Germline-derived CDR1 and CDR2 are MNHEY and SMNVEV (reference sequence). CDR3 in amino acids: CASSTGRLVDSNQPQHF. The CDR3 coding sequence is TGTGCCAGCAGTACAGGGCGTCTAGTAGATAGCAATCAGCCCCAGCATTTT.

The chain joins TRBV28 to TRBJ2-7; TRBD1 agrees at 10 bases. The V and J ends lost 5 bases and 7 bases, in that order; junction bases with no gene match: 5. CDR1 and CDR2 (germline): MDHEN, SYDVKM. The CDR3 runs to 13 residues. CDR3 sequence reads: CASSQTGGREQYF. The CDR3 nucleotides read TGTGCCAGCAGTCAGACAGGGGGCCGTGAGCAGTACTTC.

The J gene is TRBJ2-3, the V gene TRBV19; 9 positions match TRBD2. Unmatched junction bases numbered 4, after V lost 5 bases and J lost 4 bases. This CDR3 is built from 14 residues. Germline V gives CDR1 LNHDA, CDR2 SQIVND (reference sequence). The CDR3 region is CASSVAGEADTQYF. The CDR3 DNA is TGTGCCAGTAGTGTAGCGGGGGAAGCAGATACGCAGTATTTT.

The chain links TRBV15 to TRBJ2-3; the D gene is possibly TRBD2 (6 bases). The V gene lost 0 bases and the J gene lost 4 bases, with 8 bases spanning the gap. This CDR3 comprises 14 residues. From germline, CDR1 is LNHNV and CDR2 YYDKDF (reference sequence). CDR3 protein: CATSRDAGSDTQYF. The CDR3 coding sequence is TGTGCCACCAGCAGAGATGCGGGGTCAGATACGCAGTATTTT.

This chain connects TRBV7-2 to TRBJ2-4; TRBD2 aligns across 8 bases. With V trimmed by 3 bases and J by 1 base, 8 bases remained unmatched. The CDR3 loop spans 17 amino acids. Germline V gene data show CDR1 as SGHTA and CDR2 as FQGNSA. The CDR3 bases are TGTGCCAGCAGCTTTCCTCGGCGGGGGGTCGCCAAAAACATTCAGTACTTC. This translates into CASSFPRRGVAKNIQYF.

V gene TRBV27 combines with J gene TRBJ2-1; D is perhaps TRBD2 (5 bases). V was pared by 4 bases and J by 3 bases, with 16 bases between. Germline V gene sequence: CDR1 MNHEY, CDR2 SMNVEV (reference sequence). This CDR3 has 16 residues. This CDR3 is CASSSTRLAGYNEQFF. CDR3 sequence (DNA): TGTGCCAGCAGTTCCACCCGGCTAGCTGGCTACAATGAGCAGTTCTTC.

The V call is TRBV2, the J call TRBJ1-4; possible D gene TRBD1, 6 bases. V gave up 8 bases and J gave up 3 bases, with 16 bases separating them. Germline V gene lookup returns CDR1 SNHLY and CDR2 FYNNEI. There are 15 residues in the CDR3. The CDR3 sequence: CASGEQGFANEKLFF. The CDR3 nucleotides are TGTGCCAGCGGAGAACAGGGATTTGCTAATGAAAAACTGTTTTTT.

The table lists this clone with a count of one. CDR3 sequence: CASSARGGWEQFF. The CDR3 nucleotides are TGTGCCAGCAGTGCTCGGGGGGGCTGGGAGCAGTTCTTC. This chain uses TRBV2 with TRBJ2-1; 8 positions agree with TRBD2. CDR1 and CDR2 from the germline V gene are SNHLY and FYNNEI. This CDR3 has 13 amino acids. V dropped 4 bases and J dropped 10; count of bases not matched to a gene: 6.

The CDR3 coding sequence is TGTGCCAGCAGCTTGGCCCCTGCTTTCTTT. The encoded protein is CASSLAPAFF. This chain uses TRBV5-8 with TRBJ1-1; D remains ambiguous. CDR3 size: 10 residues. Trimming shortened V by 0 bases and J by 11 bases, and 5 bases separated the two germline ends. Germline CDR1 reads SGHTS; CDR2 reads YDEGEE.

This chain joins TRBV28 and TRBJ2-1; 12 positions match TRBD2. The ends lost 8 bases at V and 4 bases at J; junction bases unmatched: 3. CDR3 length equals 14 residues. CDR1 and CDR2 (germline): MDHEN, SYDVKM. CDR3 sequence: CASVGLAGYNEQFF. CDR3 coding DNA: TGTGCCAGCGTGGGACTAGCGGGTTACAATGAGCAGTTCTTC.

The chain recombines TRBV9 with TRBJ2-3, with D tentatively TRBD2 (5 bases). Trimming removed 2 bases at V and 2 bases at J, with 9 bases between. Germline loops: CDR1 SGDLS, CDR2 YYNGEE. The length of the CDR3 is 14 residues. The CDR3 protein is CASSVQADTDTQYF. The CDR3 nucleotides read TGTGCCAGCAGCGTGCAAGCGGACACAGATACGCAGTATTTT.

The CDR3 region is CASSFSRGHEYF. CDR3 bases: TGTGCCAGTAGTTTCTCGCGGGGGCACGAGTATTTT. V is TRBV19 and J is TRBJ2-3; D is possibly TRBD2 (7 bases). The CDR3 runs to 12 residues. Germline V gene data show CDR1 as LNHDA and CDR2 as SQIVND (reference sequence). V lost 5 bases and J lost 13, with 16 bases in between.

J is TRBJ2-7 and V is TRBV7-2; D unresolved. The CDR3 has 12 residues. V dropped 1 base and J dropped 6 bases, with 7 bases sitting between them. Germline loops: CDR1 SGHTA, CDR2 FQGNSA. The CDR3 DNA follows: TGTGCCAGCAGCTTAGTTATCGGCGAGCAGTACTTC. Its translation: CASSLVIGEQYF. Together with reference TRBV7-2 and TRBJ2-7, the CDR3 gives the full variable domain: GAGVSQSPSNKVTEKGKDVELRCDPISGHTALYWYRQSLGQGLEFLIYFQGNSAPDKSGLPSDRFSAERTGGSVSTLTIQRTQQEDSAVYLCASSLVIGEQYFGPGTRLTVT.

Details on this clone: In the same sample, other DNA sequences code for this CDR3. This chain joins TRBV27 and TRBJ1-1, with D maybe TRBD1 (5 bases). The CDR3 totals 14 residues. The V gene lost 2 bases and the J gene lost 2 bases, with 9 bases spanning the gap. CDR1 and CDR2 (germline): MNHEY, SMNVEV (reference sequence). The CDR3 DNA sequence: TGTGCCAGCAGTTTAAGCAGGGCAAACACTGAAGCTTTCTTT. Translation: CASSLSRANTEAFF.

CDR3 protein: CASRFGTANTEAFF. The CDR3 nucleotides are TGTGCCAGCCGGTTCGGGACAGCGAACACTGAAGCTTTCTTT. V gene TRBV6-4 combines with J gene TRBJ1-1; 7 nucleotides line up with TRBD1. V shed 8 bases, J shed 1 base, and the junction held 7 bases outside the gene matches. The length of the CDR3 is 14 residues. The germline V gene has CDR1 MRHNA and CDR2 SNTAGT.

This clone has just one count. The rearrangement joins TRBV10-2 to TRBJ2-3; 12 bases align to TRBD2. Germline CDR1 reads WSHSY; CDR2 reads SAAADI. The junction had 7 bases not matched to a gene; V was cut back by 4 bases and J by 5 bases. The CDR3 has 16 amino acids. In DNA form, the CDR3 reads TGCGCCAGCAGTGTGTCTAGCGGGGGGGCAATAGATACGCAGTATTTT. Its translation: CASSVSSGGAIDTQYF.

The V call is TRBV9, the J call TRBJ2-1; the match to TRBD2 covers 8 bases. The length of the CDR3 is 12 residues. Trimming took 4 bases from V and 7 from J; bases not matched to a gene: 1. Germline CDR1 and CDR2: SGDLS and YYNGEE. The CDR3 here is CASSPGGNEQFF. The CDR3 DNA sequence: TGTGCCAGCAGCCCGGGGGGGAATGAGCAGTTCTTC.

CDR3 sequence: CASSPPGRDSHEQYF. The CDR3 nucleotides are TGTGCCAGCAGCCCGCCGGGCAGGGACAGCCACGAGCAGTACTTC. The gene calls are TRBV11-3 and TRBJ2-7; 7 nucleotides line up with TRBD1. CDR3 length: 15 amino acids. V was pared by 5 bases and J by 5 bases, with 12 bases of the junction left unmatched. Germline CDR1 SGHNT, CDR2 YENEEA.

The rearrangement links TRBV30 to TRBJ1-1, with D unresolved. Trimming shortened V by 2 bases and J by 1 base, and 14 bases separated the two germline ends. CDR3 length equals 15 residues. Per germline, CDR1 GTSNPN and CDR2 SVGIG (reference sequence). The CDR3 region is CAWSPWRAQNTEAFF. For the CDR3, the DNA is TGTGCCTGGAGTCCTTGGCGAGCGCAGAACACTGAAGCTTTCTTT.

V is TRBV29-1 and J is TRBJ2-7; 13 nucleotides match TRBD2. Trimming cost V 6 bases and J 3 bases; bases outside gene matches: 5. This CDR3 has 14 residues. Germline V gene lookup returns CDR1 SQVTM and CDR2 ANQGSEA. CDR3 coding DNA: TGCAGCGTAGAGGGACTAGCGGGAAACTACGAGCAGTACTTC. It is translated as CSVEGLAGNYEQYF.